A selection of T cell receptor beta chains follows, all from one sample in a study of T cell responses to AZD1222 COVID-19 vaccine. The table came from immunoSEQ multiplex PCR; TCRdb's copy has only in-frame clones and leaves some out. Counted here are approximately 150,000 clones, roughly 92% occurring once; the ten biggest clones make up roughly 5.6%. The specimen comprised peripheral blood, sampled on day 0 of AZD1222 vaccination. Receptors were obtained from an adult in good health. Each CDR3 is given with its conserved first and last residue. The D gene is left open where the match is weak. Rows give clone size only sometimes, using once, few, many, or a class for an expanded clone.

v_call	clone_size	j_call	d_call	cdr3_nt	cdr3_aa
TRBV6-4	.	TRBJ2-2	TRBD2	TGTGCCAGCAGTGACTCTCCAGCGGGAGCCCCCGGGGAGCTGTTTTTT	CASSDSPAGAPGELFF
TRBV6-2/TRBV6-3	.	TRBJ2-1	TRBD1	TGTGCCAGCAGTTACAGCGGACAGGGGGCGTACAATGAGCAGTTCTTC	CASSYSGQGAYNEQFF
TRBV29-1	.	TRBJ2-3	.	TGCAGCGTTGTGGGGTACAAATCACACACAGATACGCAGTATTTT	CSVVGYKSHTDTQYF
TRBV28	.	TRBJ2-3	TRBD2	TGTGCCAGCAGTTACCGAGGGAGGGCCAGGGATACGCAGTATTTT	CASSYRGRARDTQYF
TRBV7-9	.	TRBJ2-7	.	TGTGCCAGCAGCACCCGGACAGATACCTACGAGCAGTACTTC	CASSTRTDTYEQYF
TRBV6-1	.	TRBJ2-7	.	TGTGCCAGCAGTGAAGCGGGGGGGGCGTTCTACGAGCAGTACTTC	CASSEAGGAFYEQYF
TRBV7-2	once	TRBJ1-2	TRBD1	TGTGCCAGCAGCCTGGACAGGCGCCGAGGCTACACCTTC	CASSLDRRRGYTF
TRBV11-2	once	TRBJ1-1	TRBD1	TGTGCCAGCAGCTTACCCCCGCTGGGACAGGGGCGGCCCGCTTTCTTT	CASSLPPLGQGRPAFF
TRBV18	.	TRBJ2-7	.	TGTGCCAGCTCACCGAAAGATGGACGGAGCTACGAGCAGTACTTC	CASSPKDGRSYEQYF
TRBV5-1	few	TRBJ2-7	TRBD2	TGCGCCAGCAGCACTAGCGGGAGCATCTACGAGCAGTACTTC	CASSTSGSIYEQYF
TRBV6-2/TRBV6-3	.	TRBJ2-3	.	TGTGCCAGCAGTCCCAGACTCTTTCCGGATACGCAGTATTTT	CASSPRLFPDTQYF
TRBV15	.	TRBJ2-1	.	TGTGCCACCAGCAGAGAGCGGGGCTCGCTAGGAAGTGAGCAGTTCTTC	CATSRERGSLGSEQFF
TRBV7-9	once	TRBJ1-2	TRBD1	TGTGCCAGCAGCTTATGGACAGGCGGCTACACCTTC	CASSLWTGGYTF
TRBV6-2/TRBV6-3	.	TRBJ2-3	.	TGTGCCAGCAGTTACACGGCTGCCACAGATACGCAGTATTTT	CASSYTAATDTQYF
TRBV19	.	TRBJ1-1	.	TGTGCCAGTAGTAACAGGGTGACTGAAGCTTTCTTT	CASSNRVTEAFF
TRBV28	.	TRBJ2-7	.	TGTGCCAGCAGTTTAGAGAGTCAGGGTAACTACGAGCAGTACTTC	CASSLESQGNYEQYF
TRBV30	.	TRBJ2-5	.	TGTGCCTGGAGGTTAGGAGAGACCCAGTACTTC	CAWRLGETQYF
TRBV6-5	.	TRBJ2-1	.	TGTGCCAGCAGTTACAGCAGGGGGAGGAATGAGCAGTTCTTC	CASSYSRGRNEQFF
TRBV6-2/TRBV6-3	.	TRBJ2-1	.	TGTGCCAGCAGTTCCCGCCGACTAGTTAATGAGCAGTTCTTC	CASSSRRLVNEQFF
TRBV19	.	TRBJ2-7	.	TGTGCCAGTAGTACAAACAGAATAGAGGCCTACGAGCAGTACTTC	CASSTNRIEAYEQYF
TRBV30	.	TRBJ2-1	TRBD2	TGTGCCTGGAGTGTAGCGGGGGGCCTGGAGCAGTTCTTC	CAWSVAGGLEQFF
TRBV6-1	.	TRBJ2-2	.	TGTGCCAGCAGTGAACGGGCCCATGGAACCGGGGAGCTGTTTTTT	CASSERAHGTGELFF
TRBV6-5	.	TRBJ2-7	TRBD1	TGTGCCAGCAGACCAACAGGGGACGAGCAGTACTTC	CASRPTGDEQYF
TRBV5-1	.	TRBJ1-2	TRBD1	TGCGCCAGCAGCTTACCGGGACAGGGAAAGAGTGGCTACACCTTC	CASSLPGQGKSGYTF
TRBV2	.	TRBJ2-3	TRBD1	TGTGCCAGCACGTACCCGGGACAGCACACAGATACGCAGTATTTT	CASTYPGQHTDTQYF
TRBV5-1	.	TRBJ2-3	TRBD2	TGCGCCAGCAGCACAATTCTAGCGGGGGGCGGCGCAGATACGCAGTATTTT	CASSTILAGGGADTQYF
TRBV5-6	few	TRBJ2-7	TRBD1	TGTGCCAGCAGCTTGGAAGGGACAGCCTACGAGCAGTACTTC	CASSLEGTAYEQYF